The rows below give T cell receptor beta chains drawn from one sample of a study of blood T cell repertoires in COVID-19. Clones were read by immunoSEQ multiplex PCR, and TCRdb kept only the in-frame ones, dropping some. There are some 270,000 clones in the sample; roughly 89% occur only once, and 1.7% lies in the top ten. The sequencing input was PBMCs or T cells enriched from blood (not recorded which). The origin of the receptors is a woman between 35 and 50 years old who had recovered from COVID-19. Each CDR3 is given with its conserved first and last residue. The D gene is left open where the match is weak. Not all rows give a size; the values are once, few, many and, for expanded clones, a class.

CDR3	DNA	J	D	V	size
CAWNAGTGAGEQYF	TGTGCCTGGAACGCCGGGACAGGGGCGGGCGAGCAGTACTTC	TRBJ2-7	TRBD1	TRBV30	-
CASSLGRRGRTYEQYF	TGTGCCAGCAGCTTAGGGCGCCGCGGGAGGACCTACGAGCAGTACTTC	TRBJ2-7	TRBD2	TRBV7-9	-
CASSPRPGLGSIEQYF	TGTGCCAGCAGCCCGCGACCGGGACTAGGAAGTATCGAGCAGTACTTC	TRBJ2-7	TRBD2	TRBV9	-
CASSPTSGNYNEQFF	TGTGCCAGTAGTCCCACTAGCGGGAACTACAATGAGCAGTTCTTC	TRBJ2-1	TRBD2	TRBV19	-
CAGSGTVFSYEQYF	TGTGCAGGGTCCGGGACAGTCTTCTCCTACGAGCAGTACTTC	TRBJ2-7	TRBD1	TRBV11-3	-
CASRIRQFMNTEAFF	TGTGCCAGCAGAATCAGACAGTTCATGAACACTGAAGCTTTCTTT	TRBJ1-1	-	TRBV6-5	once
CASSYNQREVRETQYF	TGTGCCAGCAGTTACAACCAGCGGGAGGTCCGAGAGACCCAGTACTTC	TRBJ2-5	TRBD2	TRBV6-2/TRBV6-3	-
CASSSKTRMANEQFF	TGTGCCAGCAGCTCAAAGACTAGAATGGCCAATGAGCAGTTCTTC	TRBJ2-1	-	TRBV7-2	-
CASSYGDTTFNYGYTF	TGTGCCAGTAGTTACGGGGACACGACCTTTAACTATGGCTACACCTTC	TRBJ1-2	-	TRBV19	-
CASSELRGLAGELFF	TGTGCCAGCAGTGAGTTGAGGGGGCTCGCCGGGGAGCTGTTTTTT	TRBJ2-2	TRBD1	TRBV6-1	-
CASSTQGPRYGYTF	TGTGCCAGCAGTACTCAGGGGCCGAGGTATGGCTACACCTTC	TRBJ1-2	-	TRBV2	-
CASLGTGVGGYTF	TGTGCCAGCCTCGGAACAGGGGTTGGGGGCTACACCTTC	TRBJ1-2	TRBD1	TRBV27	-
CASRRQVETGMIGYTF	TGCGCCAGCAGACGCCAGGTAGAGACAGGGATGATTGGCTACACCTTC	TRBJ1-2	TRBD1	TRBV5-1	-
CASPERGNQPQHF	TGTGCCAGCCCCGAAAGAGGCAATCAGCCCCAGCATTTT	TRBJ1-5	-	TRBV27	-
CASSSSGGGYTF	TGTGCCAGCAGCTCGTCGGGAGGCGGCTACACCTTC	TRBJ1-2	-	TRBV11-2	few
CASSLQDEKLFF	TGTGCCAGCAGCTTACAGGATGAAAAACTGTTTTTT	TRBJ1-4	-	TRBV13	-
CASSPTRSQNTEAFF	TGTGCCAGCAGCCCTACGAGGAGTCAGAACACTGAAGCTTTCTTT	TRBJ1-1	-	TRBV5-4	-
CASSTGGRTNTEAFF	TGTGCCAGCTCAACGGGGGGACGGACGAACACTGAAGCTTTCTTT	TRBJ1-1	-	TRBV18	-
CASRDRGFNEAFF	TGTGCCAGCAGGGACAGGGGATTCAATGAAGCTTTCTTT	TRBJ1-1	TRBD1	TRBV12-3/TRBV12-4	-
CSVIRGGEKLFF	TGCAGCGTGATAAGGGGGGGTGAAAAACTGTTTTTT	TRBJ1-4	-	TRBV29-1	few
CSVRTGGSTEAFF	TGCAGCGTAAGAACAGGGGGCTCAACTGAAGCTTTCTTT	TRBJ1-1	TRBD1	TRBV29-1	-
CAWSVGPNTEAFF	TGTGCCTGGAGTGTCGGTCCGAACACTGAAGCTTTCTTT	TRBJ1-1	-	TRBV30	once
CASSVAGGTFTGELFF	TGTGCCAGCAGCGTAGCCGGCGGGACCTTCACCGGGGAGCTGTTTTTT	TRBJ2-2	-	TRBV9	-
CASSPIGEKLFF	TGTGCCAGTTCCCCGATTGGCGAAAAACTGTTTTTT	TRBJ1-4	-	TRBV19	-
CASSREGNQPQHF	TGTGCCAGCAGCCGAGAGGGAAATCAGCCCCAGCATTTT	TRBJ1-5	-	TRBV2	once
CASSPFMAAGGEASLGDYGYTF	TGTGCCAGCTCACCATTTATGGCAGCAGGGGGCGAAGCCTCCCTCGGAGACTATGGCTACACCTTC	TRBJ1-2	TRBD1	TRBV18	-
CASSVDSSYNEQFF	TGTGCCAGCAGCGTAGACAGCTCCTACAATGAGCAGTTCTTC	TRBJ2-1	-	TRBV9	-
CASSRGQGDRNEQFF	TGTGCCAGCAGCCGGGGACAGGGGGATAGGAATGAGCAGTTCTTC	TRBJ2-1	TRBD1	TRBV11-3	-